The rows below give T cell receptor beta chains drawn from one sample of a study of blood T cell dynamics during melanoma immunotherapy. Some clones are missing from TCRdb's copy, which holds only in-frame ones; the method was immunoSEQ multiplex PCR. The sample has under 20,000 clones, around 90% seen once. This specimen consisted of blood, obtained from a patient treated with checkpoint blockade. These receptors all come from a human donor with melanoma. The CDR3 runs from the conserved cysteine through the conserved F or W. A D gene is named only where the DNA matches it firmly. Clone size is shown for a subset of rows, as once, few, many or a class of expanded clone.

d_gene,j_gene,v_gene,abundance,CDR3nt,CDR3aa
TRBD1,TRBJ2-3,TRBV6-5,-,TGTGCCAGCAGTTACGGACAGGGCACAGATACGCAGTATTTT,CASSYGQGTDTQYF
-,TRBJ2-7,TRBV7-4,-,TGTGCCAGCAGCTTAAAAGCGGGCATATGGAGCTCCTACGAGCAGTACTTC,CASSLKAGIWSSYEQYF
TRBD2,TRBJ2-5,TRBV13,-,TGTGCCAGCAGCTTACTAGCGGGAGGTCTTGAGACCCAGTACTTC,CASSLLAGGLETQYF
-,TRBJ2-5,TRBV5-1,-,TGCGCCAGCAGCTCGGATAGCGCCGCGGCCCAGTACTTC,CASSSDSAAAQYF
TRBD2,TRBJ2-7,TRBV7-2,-,TGTGCCAGCAGCTTTTCTAGCGGGAGTCCCGACGAGCAGTACTTC,CASSFSSGSPDEQYF
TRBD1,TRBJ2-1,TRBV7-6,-,TGTGCCAGCAGCATCCTCGCGGGACAGGGATACAATGAGCAGTTCTTC,CASSILAGQGYNEQFF
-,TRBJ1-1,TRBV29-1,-,TGCAGCGTTGATCGGGGCAGGGCACGAGCTTTCTTT,CSVDRGRARAFF
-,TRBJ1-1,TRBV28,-,TGTGCCAGCAGACGCACACGGAACACTGAAGCTTTCTTT,CASRRTRNTEAFF
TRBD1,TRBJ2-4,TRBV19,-,TGTGCCAGTAGTACCCGACAGGGAGCCAAAAACATTCAGTACTTC,CASSTRQGAKNIQYF
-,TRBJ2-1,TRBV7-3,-,TGTGCCAGCAGCTTAAGCGGTGATATCTCCTACAATGAGCAGTTCTTC,CASSLSGDISYNEQFF
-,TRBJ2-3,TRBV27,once,TGTGCCAGCAGTTTAAACCCCCAGTATTTCACAGATACGCAGTATTTT,CASSLNPQYFTDTQYF
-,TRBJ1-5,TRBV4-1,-,TGCGCCAGCAGCCAAGATTGGGTTAGCAATCAGCCCCAGCATTTT,CASSQDWVSNQPQHF
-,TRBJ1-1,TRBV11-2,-,TGTGCCAGCAGCTTAGCTGTGGTGAACACTGAAGCTTTCTTT,CASSLAVVNTEAFF
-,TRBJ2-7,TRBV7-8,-,TGTGCCAGCAGCTTAGGCTCCTACGAGCAGTACTTC,CASSLGSYEQYF
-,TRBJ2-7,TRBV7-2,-,TGTGCCAGCAGCCCGGACAGAGTCGAGCAGTACTTC,CASSPDRVEQYF
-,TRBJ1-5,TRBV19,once,TGTGCCAGCGGAGGGGGCAATCAGCCCCAGCATTTT,CASGGGNQPQHF
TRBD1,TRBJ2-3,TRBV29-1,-,TGCAGCGAGACGGGACAGGGATCGGAAACGCAGTATTTT,CSETGQGSETQYF
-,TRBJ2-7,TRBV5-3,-,TGTGCCAGAAGCATTAGAAGGGACTCCTGCGACGAGCAGTACTTC,CARSIRRDSCDEQYF
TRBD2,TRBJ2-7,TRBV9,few,TGTGCCAGCAGTAGAGGGGACGGGCGCGGGCTAGCGGGATGGAACGAGCAGTACTTC,CASSRGDGRGLAGWNEQYF
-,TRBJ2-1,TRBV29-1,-,TGCAGCGGATGGACTAATTCGGGCGCCTACAATGAGCAGTTCTTC,CSGWTNSGAYNEQFF
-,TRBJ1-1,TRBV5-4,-,TGTGCCAGCAGCCCTACCGCCGGGACTCCTGAAGCTTTCTTT,CASSPTAGTPEAFF
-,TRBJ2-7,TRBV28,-,TGTGCCAGCAGTCCGCCGTACAGGGAGAGGTACGAGCAGTACTTC,CASSPPYRERYEQYF
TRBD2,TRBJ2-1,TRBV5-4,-,TGTGCCAGCAGATATAGCGGGAATGCGGACAATGAGCAGTTCTTC,CASRYSGNADNEQFF
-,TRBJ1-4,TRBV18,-,TGTGCCAGCTCACCGTCAGGGGTTGTTGAAAAACTGTTTTTT,CASSPSGVVEKLFF
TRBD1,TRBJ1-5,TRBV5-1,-,TGCGCCAGCAGTAGAGGGACAGGGGGCTATCAGCCCCAGCATTTT,CASSRGTGGYQPQHF
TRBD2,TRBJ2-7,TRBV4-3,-,TGCGCCAGCAGCCAAGATACTAGCGGGCTCGACGAGCAGTACTTC,CASSQDTSGLDEQYF
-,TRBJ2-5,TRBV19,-,TGTGCCAGTAGTCCGCCGGGAAGGGGTTGGGAGCAGTACTTC,CASSPPGRGWEQYF
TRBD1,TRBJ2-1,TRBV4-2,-,TGTGCCAGCAGCCCAGGCGACAGGGCAGACTACAATGAGCAGTTCTTC,CASSPGDRADYNEQFF
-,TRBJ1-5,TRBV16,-,TGTGCCAGCAGCCTTACAGTAACCCAGCCCCAGCATTTT,CASSLTVTQPQHF
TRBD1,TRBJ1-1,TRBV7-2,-,TGTGCCAGCAGCCTGGGGACAGGGTACACTGAAGCTTTCTTT,CASSLGTGYTEAFF